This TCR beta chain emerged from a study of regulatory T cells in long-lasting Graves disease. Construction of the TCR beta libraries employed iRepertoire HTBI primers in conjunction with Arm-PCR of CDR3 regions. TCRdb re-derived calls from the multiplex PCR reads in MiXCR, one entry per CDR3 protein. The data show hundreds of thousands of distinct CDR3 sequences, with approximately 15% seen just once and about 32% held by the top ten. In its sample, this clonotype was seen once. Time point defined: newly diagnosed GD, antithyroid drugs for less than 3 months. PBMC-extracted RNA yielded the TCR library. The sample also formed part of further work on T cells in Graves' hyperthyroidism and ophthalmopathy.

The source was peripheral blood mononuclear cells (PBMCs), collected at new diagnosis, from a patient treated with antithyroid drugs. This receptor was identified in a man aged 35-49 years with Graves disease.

The CDR3 protein is CASSLVGQGGYGYTF. Written as DNA, the CDR3 is TGTGCCAGCAGTCTTGTTGGACAGGGTGGCTATGGCTACACCTTC. The chain recombines TRBV12-3 or TRBV12-4 with TRBJ1-2; 8 nucleotides agree with TRBD1. V trimming: 5 bases; J trimming: 4 bases; junction bases outside the gene matches: 9. The CDR3 loop spans 15 amino acids.